The rows below give T cell receptor beta chains drawn from one sample of a study of CD8+CD57+ T cells in acquired aplastic anemia. TCRdb itself ran the reads through MiXCR, one entry per CDR3 protein. This sample has 200,000 to 250,000 distinct CDR3 sequences; around 45% occur once, and the top ten carry less than 9%. Material: sorted CD4+, CD8+, or CD8+CD57+ T cells (not recorded which) from PBMCs. Receptors originate from a human donor with aplastic anemia. Each CDR3 is given with its conserved first and last residue. The D gene is left open where the match is weak. Rows give clone size only sometimes, using once, few, many, or a class for an expanded clone.

clone size: -
V gene: TRBV20-1
D gene: -
J gene: TRBJ2-5
CDR3 protein: CSAVNIASQYF
CDR3 DNA: TGCAGTGCGGTAAACATAGCATCCCAGTACTTC

clone size: few
V gene: TRBV7-3
D gene: -
J gene: TRBJ1-2
CDR3 protein: CASSSRTGLYGYTF
CDR3 DNA: TGCGCCAGCAGCTCCCGGACGGGACTCTATGGCTACACCTTC

clone size: -
V gene: TRBV6-1
D gene: -
J gene: TRBJ2-3
CDR3 protein: CASSVASTDTQYF
CDR3 DNA: TGTGCCAGCAGTGTAGCTAGCACAGATACGCAGTATTTT

clone size: few
V gene: TRBV15
D gene: TRBD2
J gene: TRBJ2-2
CDR3 protein: CATSRDSAGGPMMFF
CDR3 DNA: TGTGCCACCAGCAGAGACTCGGCGGGAGGGCCGATGATGTTTTTT

clone size: many
V gene: TRBV29-1
D gene: -
J gene: TRBJ2-7
CDR3 protein: CSVEGRNYEQYF
CDR3 DNA: TGCAGCGTTGAAGGCCGGAACTACGAGCAGTACTTC

clone size: few
V gene: TRBV27
D gene: -
J gene: TRBJ1-1
CDR3 protein: CASSLQHPNTEAFF
CDR3 DNA: TGTGCCAGCAGTTTACAACACCCGAACACTGAAGCTTTCTTT

clone size: -
V gene: TRBV15
D gene: -
J gene: TRBJ2-5
CDR3 protein: CATSRDSVSAETQYF
CDR3 DNA: TGTGCCACCAGCAGAGATTCTGTGTCTGCGGAGACCCAGTACTTC

clone size: -
V gene: TRBV12-3/TRBV12-4
D gene: TRBD1
J gene: TRBJ1-1
CDR3 protein: CASSRPTGGAFF
CDR3 DNA: TGTGCCAGCAGTCGTCCGACAGGGGGAGCTTTCTTT

clone size: -
V gene: TRBV24-1
D gene: -
J gene: TRBJ2-7
CDR3 protein: CATSDRGPEQYF
CDR3 DNA: TGTGCCACCAGTGACAGGGGTCCCGAGCAGTACTTC

clone size: -
V gene: TRBV19
D gene: -
J gene: TRBJ2-5
CDR3 protein: CASNKGTQYF
CDR3 DNA: TGTGCCAGTAACAAAGGGACCCAGTACTTC

clone size: -
V gene: TRBV12-3/TRBV12-4
D gene: -
J gene: TRBJ1-1
CDR3 protein: CASSAVGTEAFF
CDR3 DNA: TGTGCCAGCAGTGCGGTGGGCACTGAAGCTTTCTTT

clone size: -
V gene: TRBV20-1
D gene: -
J gene: TRBJ1-2
CDR3 protein: CSARDFLDGSYGYTF
CDR3 DNA: TGCAGTGCTAGAGATTTTTTGGACGGCAGCTATGGCTACACCTTC

clone size: many
V gene: TRBV5-5
D gene: TRBD2
J gene: TRBJ2-3
CDR3 protein: CASSLVGLAESTDTQYF
CDR3 DNA: TGTGCCAGCAGCTTGGTAGGACTAGCGGAGAGCACAGATACGCAGTATTTT

clone size: -
V gene: TRBV9
D gene: -
J gene: TRBJ2-3
CDR3 protein: CASSLDLEDTQYF
CDR3 DNA: TGTGCCAGCAGCCTAGATCTGGAAGATACGCAGTATTTT

clone size: -
V gene: TRBV28
D gene: -
J gene: TRBJ2-7
CDR3 protein: CASSLALDSPSYEQYF
CDR3 DNA: TGTGCCAGCAGTCTGGCCCTTGACAGCCCCTCCTACGAGCAGTACTTC

clone size: many
V gene: TRBV20-1
D gene: TRBD1
J gene: TRBJ2-4
CDR3 protein: CSVPGQGKNIQYF
CDR3 DNA: TGCAGTGTTCCGGGACAGGGTAAAAACATTCAGTACTTC

clone size: -
V gene: TRBV19
D gene: -
J gene: TRBJ2-1
CDR3 protein: CASSKGGTYNEQFF
CDR3 DNA: TGTGCCAGTAGTAAGGGGGGAACCTACAATGAGCAGTTCTTC

clone size: many
V gene: TRBV7-9
D gene: -
J gene: TRBJ2-7
CDR3 protein: CASSILQGPSSYEQYF
CDR3 DNA: TGTGCCAGCAGCATCCTCCAGGGGCCTTCCTCCTACGAGCAGTACTTC

clone size: once
V gene: TRBV7-2
D gene: -
J gene: TRBJ2-3
CDR3 protein: CASSLTGRVGTDTQYF
CDR3 DNA: TGTGCCAGCAGCTTAACCGGCCGGGTGGGGACAGATACGCAGTATTTT

clone size: -
V gene: TRBV30
D gene: TRBD1
J gene: TRBJ1-2
CDR3 protein: CAWSGQGGDYGYTF
CDR3 DNA: TGTGCCTGGAGTGGACAGGGAGGGGACTATGGCTACACCTTC

clone size: many
V gene: TRBV20-1
D gene: TRBD2
J gene: TRBJ2-1
CDR3 protein: CSALAGEQFF
CDR3 DNA: TGCAGTGCGCTAGCGGGCGAGCAGTTCTTC

clone size: many
V gene: TRBV6-5
D gene: -
J gene: TRBJ2-1
CDR3 protein: CASTAGTTFNEQFF
CDR3 DNA: TGTGCCAGCACAGCCGGGACAACTTTCAATGAGCAGTTCTTC

clone size: -
V gene: TRBV29-1
D gene: -
J gene: TRBJ2-5
CDR3 protein: CSASFGVQETQYF
CDR3 DNA: TGCAGTGCTTCTTTCGGCGTACAAGAGACCCAGTACTTC

clone size: -
V gene: TRBV12-5
D gene: TRBD1
J gene: TRBJ2-5
CDR3 protein: CASGLVLGRKRGREETQYF
CDR3 DNA: TGTGCTAGTGGTTTGGTACTGGGTAGAAAGAGGGGGCGGGAAGAGACCCAGTACTTC

clone size: -
V gene: TRBV20-1
D gene: TRBD1
J gene: TRBJ1-4
CDR3 protein: CSATRTGAGEKLFF
CDR3 DNA: TGCAGTGCGACCCGTACAGGGGCGGGCGAAAAACTGTTTTTT

clone size: few
V gene: TRBV27
D gene: -
J gene: TRBJ1-1
CDR3 protein: CASSLRYRETTEAFF
CDR3 DNA: TGTGCCAGCAGTTTACGTTACAGGGAGACCACTGAAGCTTTCTTT

clone size: many
V gene: TRBV15
D gene: -
J gene: TRBJ1-5
CDR3 protein: CATSSKLQEFNQPQHF
CDR3 DNA: TGTGCCACCAGCAGTAAATTACAAGAATTCAATCAGCCCCAGCATTTT

clone size: few
V gene: TRBV6-6
D gene: -
J gene: TRBJ1-2
CDR3 protein: CASSYAPRTDHYGYTF
CDR3 DNA: TGTGCCAGCAGTTACGCCCCAAGGACAGACCACTATGGCTACACCTTC

clone size: many
V gene: TRBV15
D gene: TRBD2
J gene: TRBJ2-7
CDR3 protein: CATSTTSATYEQYF
CDR3 DNA: TGTGCCACCAGTACAACTAGCGCAACCTACGAGCAGTACTTC

clone size: many
V gene: TRBV9
D gene: TRBD2
J gene: TRBJ2-1
CDR3 protein: CASSVAGGASTNEQFF
CDR3 DNA: TGTGCCAGCAGCGTAGCGGGGGGGGCCTCGACCAATGAGCAGTTCTTC

clone size: -
V gene: TRBV20-1
D gene: -
J gene: TRBJ1-2
CDR3 protein: CRGEGESYGYTF
CDR3 DNA: TGCAGAGGCGAGGGGGAATCCTATGGCTACACCTTC

clone size: many
V gene: TRBV20-1
D gene: TRBD1
J gene: TRBJ2-3
CDR3 protein: CSARDFGRGRLTDTQYF
CDR3 DNA: TGCAGTGCTAGAGATTTTGGCAGGGGGCGTTTAACAGATACGCAGTATTTT

clone size: -
V gene: TRBV24-1
D gene: -
J gene: TRBJ2-5
CDR3 protein: CATSASLTDVETQYF
CDR3 DNA: TGTGCCACCAGTGCTAGCCTGACTGACGTGGAGACCCAGTACTTC

clone size: once
V gene: TRBV10-1
D gene: TRBD2
J gene: TRBJ2-3
CDR3 protein: CASSGTSGRPGADTQYF
CDR3 DNA: TGCGCCAGCAGTGGGACTAGCGGGAGGCCGGGGGCAGATACGCAGTATTTT

clone size: -
V gene: TRBV2
D gene: -
J gene: TRBJ2-1
CDR3 protein: CASSFLATYNEQFF
CDR3 DNA: TGTGCCAGCAGTTTCCTAGCCACCTACAATGAGCAGTTCTTC

clone size: -
V gene: TRBV2
D gene: -
J gene: TRBJ1-2
CDR3 protein: CASSGQGYGYTF
CDR3 DNA: TGTGCCAGCAGCGGGCAGGGGTATGGCTACACCTTC

clone size: many
V gene: TRBV7-9
D gene: TRBD2
J gene: TRBJ2-2
CDR3 protein: CASSASGLAGVAGELFF
CDR3 DNA: TGTGCCAGCAGCGCCTCGGGACTAGCGGGAGTTGCCGGGGAGCTGTTTTTT

clone size: -
V gene: TRBV12-3/TRBV12-4
D gene: TRBD1
J gene: TRBJ1-2
CDR3 protein: CASSRDRDHGYAF
CDR3 DNA: TGTGCCAGCAGTCGCGACAGGGACCATGGCTACGCCTTC

clone size: -
V gene: TRBV28
D gene: -
J gene: TRBJ1-4
CDR3 protein: CASRGGTNEKLFF
CDR3 DNA: TGTGCCAGCAGGGGGGGAACTAATGAAAAACTGTTTTTT

clone size: once
V gene: TRBV25-1
D gene: -
J gene: TRBJ2-1
CDR3 protein: CASSAGVMPYNEQFF
CDR3 DNA: TGTGCCAGCAGTGCAGGGGTGATGCCCTACAATGAGCAGTTCTTC

clone size: few
V gene: TRBV15
D gene: -
J gene: TRBJ2-1
CDR3 protein: CATSRGDGNEQFF
CDR3 DNA: TGTGCCACCAGCAGAGGAGACGGCAATGAGCAGTTCTTC

clone size: many
V gene: TRBV19
D gene: -
J gene: TRBJ2-1
CDR3 protein: CASSMALRDIEQFF
CDR3 DNA: TGTGCCAGTAGTATGGCCCTCAGGGATATTGAGCAGTTCTTC

clone size: many
V gene: TRBV4-2
D gene: -
J gene: TRBJ2-7
CDR3 protein: CASSQDPGDRASEQYF
CDR3 DNA: TGTGCCAGCAGCCAAGATCCGGGAGACAGGGCCTCCGAGCAGTACTTC

clone size: -
V gene: TRBV7-9
D gene: -
J gene: TRBJ1-5
CDR3 protein: CASSQAYQLAGLPDTQHF
CDR3 DNA: TGCGCCAGCAGCCAAGCTTATCAACTAGCGGGCCTTCCAGATACGCAGCATTTT

clone size: few
V gene: TRBV27
D gene: -
J gene: TRBJ2-7
CDR3 protein: CASSWSKRSYEQYF
CDR3 DNA: TGTGCCAGCAGCTGGTCTAAAAGGAGCTACGAGCAGTACTTC

clone size: -
V gene: TRBV5-1
D gene: -
J gene: TRBJ1-6
CDR3 protein: CASKGIEVPLHF
CDR3 DNA: TGCGCCAGCAAGGGGATCGAGGTGCCCCTCCACTTT

clone size: many
V gene: TRBV19
D gene: -
J gene: TRBJ1-4
CDR3 protein: CASRSQDNEKLFF
CDR3 DNA: TGTGCCAGCCGGTCACAGGATAATGAAAAACTGTTTTTT

clone size: many
V gene: TRBV13
D gene: -
J gene: TRBJ1-1
CDR3 protein: CASSLGARNTEAFF
CDR3 DNA: TGTGCCAGCAGCTTAGGAGCCCGTAACACTGAAGCTTTCTTT

clone size: -
V gene: TRBV10-3
D gene: -
J gene: TRBJ2-2
CDR3 protein: CAISAGTWAGELFF
CDR3 DNA: TGTGCCATCAGTGCAGGGACTTGGGCCGGGGAGCTGTTTTTT

clone size: -
V gene: TRBV7-9
D gene: -
J gene: TRBJ2-7
CDR3 protein: CASSSRVQSGGHEQYF
CDR3 DNA: TGTGCCAGCAGCTCCCGCGTGCAGAGTGGGGGGCACGAGCAGTACTTC

clone size: -
V gene: TRBV20-1
D gene: -
J gene: TRBJ2-6
CDR3 protein: CSATDATVAGANVLTF
CDR3 DNA: TGCAGTGCTACCGACGCGACAGTTGCTGGGGCCAACGTCCTGACTTTC

clone size: many
V gene: TRBV12-3/TRBV12-4
D gene: -
J gene: TRBJ2-7
CDR3 protein: CASSSKAGNYEQYF
CDR3 DNA: TGTGCCAGCAGTTCCAAAGCGGGTAACTACGAGCAGTACTTC

clone size: -
V gene: TRBV10-2
D gene: -
J gene: TRBJ2-3
CDR3 protein: CASLLDSYTQYF
CDR3 DNA: TGCGCCAGCTTGTTAGACAGTTATACGCAGTATTTT